Included here is one T cell receptor beta chain sequence, with context. Its target is unknown. The assay was immunoSEQ multiplex PCR, and TCRdb's table has in-frame clones only and misses some. The table has roughly 120,000 clones, around 85% seen once. This specimen comes from a study of cytomegalovirus exposure and HLA in healthy donors. Overall study results and limits: Rare TCR sequences predominated, though certain public TCRs were found in many donors. In vitro testing confirmed three CMV-associated chains as specific for CMV antigens. Subsequent analysis showed first-cohort TCR clusters tending to co-occur in over a hundred validation repertoires. The study listed 164 cytomegalovirus-associated TCR beta chains.

Germline CDR1 and CDR2: SGHTA and FQGNSA. The CDR3 loop spans 16 amino acids. With V trimmed by 1 base and J by 2 bases, 3 bases remained unmatched. This clonotype originated in a man between 18 and 35 years old in good health and CMV-seropositive. Sample: PBMCs. V gene TRBV7-2 combines with J gene TRBJ2-7; 12 nucleotides match TRBD2. Here the CDR3 DNA reads TGTGCCAGCAGCTTAGTTGCTAGCGGGGGGGCCTACGAGCAGTACTTC. Its translation is CASSLVASGGAYEQYF. Looking up the rest from reference TRBV7-2 and TRBJ2-7 gives the full variable domain: GAGVSQSPSNKVTEKGKDVELRCDPISGHTALYWYRQSLGQGLEFLIYFQGNSAPDKSGLPSDRFSAERTGGSVSTLTIQRTQQEDSAVYLCASSLVASGGAYEQYFGPGTRLTVT.